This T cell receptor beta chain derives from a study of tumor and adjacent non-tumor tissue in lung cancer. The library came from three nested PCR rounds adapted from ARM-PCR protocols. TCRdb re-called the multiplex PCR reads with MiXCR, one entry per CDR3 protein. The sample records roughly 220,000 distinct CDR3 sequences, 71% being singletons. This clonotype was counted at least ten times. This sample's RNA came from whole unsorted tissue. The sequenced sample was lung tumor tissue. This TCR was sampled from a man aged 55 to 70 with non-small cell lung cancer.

CDR3 nucleotides: TGCAGCGTTGATTACAGGGACGTCTCTGGGGCCAACGTCCTGACTTTC. Its protein is CSVDYRDVSGANVLTF. This chain uses TRBV29-1 with TRBJ2-6; D perhaps matches TRBD1 (6 bases). There are 16 residues in the CDR3. V was shortened by 3 bases and J by 0 bases, with 12 bases between the two germline ends. CDR1 and CDR2 (germline): SQVTM, ANQGSEA.